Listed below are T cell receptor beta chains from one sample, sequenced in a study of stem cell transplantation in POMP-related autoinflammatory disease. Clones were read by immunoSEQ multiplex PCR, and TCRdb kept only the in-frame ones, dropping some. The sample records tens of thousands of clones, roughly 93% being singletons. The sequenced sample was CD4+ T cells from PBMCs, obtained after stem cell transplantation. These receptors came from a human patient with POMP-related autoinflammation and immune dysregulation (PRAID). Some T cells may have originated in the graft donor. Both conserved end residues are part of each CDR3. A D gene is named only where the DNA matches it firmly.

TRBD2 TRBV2 CASRQNTGGRNEQFF
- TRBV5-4 CASSDRGGGETQYF
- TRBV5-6 CASSLAGVKIWPQHF
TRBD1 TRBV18 CASSPLAGGFDGYTF
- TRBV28 CASSLQGGTGDTQYF
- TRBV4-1 CASSQVQGTSGNTIYF
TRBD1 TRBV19 CAIKDRDKNIQYF
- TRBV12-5 CASGLSTGSNSKQFF
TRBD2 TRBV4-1 CASSIIGGGSTDTQYF
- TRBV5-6 CASSPGAYNEQFF
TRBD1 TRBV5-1 CASSLQGAADTQYF
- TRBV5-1 CASSRGTTGRPDTQYF
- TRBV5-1 CASSPGADRGYTF
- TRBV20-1 CSAAFRREQFF
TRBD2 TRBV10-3 CAIIGLVGQNIQYF
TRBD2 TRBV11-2 CASSLAGLAGEGYEQYF
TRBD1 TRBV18 CASSPGTGGMYTQYF
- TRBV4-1 CASSQEWRSLRETQYF
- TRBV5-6 CASSRTRAETQYF
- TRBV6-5 CASSYSLITGANVLTF
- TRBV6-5 CASSFNSNSGNTIYF
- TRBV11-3 CASSQGLQNTEAFF
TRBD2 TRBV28 CASRVTSGGAVTDTQYF
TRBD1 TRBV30 CAWSFTGGRGTEAFF
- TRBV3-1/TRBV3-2 CASSRPGLSDHNEQFF
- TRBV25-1 CASSARGKAFF
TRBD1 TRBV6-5 CASSYLGQGYGYTF
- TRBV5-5 CASSLGDVSYNEQFF
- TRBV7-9 CASSSPIVTGQSYF
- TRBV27 CASSSQSAGAFF
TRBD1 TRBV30 CAWNAPAGLGQTGLGEKLFF
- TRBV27 CASSLLPGRGRGTEAFF
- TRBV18 CASSPLQVEATNEKLFF
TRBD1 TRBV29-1 CSARLSGTGGAGELFF
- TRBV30 CAWSVPSTDTQYF
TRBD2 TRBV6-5 CASRRGRAWGNEQFF
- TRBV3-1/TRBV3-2 CASSPGTEQETQYF
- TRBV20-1 CSARVYNEQFF
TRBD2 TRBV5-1 CASSSGLAGSQNEQFF
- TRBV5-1 CASARDGPLNTEAFF
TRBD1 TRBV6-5 CASTQGDSGYTF
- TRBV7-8 CASSLFGDKGQPQHF
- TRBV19 CARTVRENQPQHF
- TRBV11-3 CASSSRRSGELFF
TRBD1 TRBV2 CASSDHGQGYSPLHF
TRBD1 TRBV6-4 CASSRQGSYGYTF
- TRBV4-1 CASSQERGGTSNQPQHF
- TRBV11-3 CASSLGRSSTEQFF
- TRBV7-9 CASSLDGPSTDTQYF
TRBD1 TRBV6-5 CASSYQGTGGYEQYF
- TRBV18 CASCPAGNDQPQHF
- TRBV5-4 CASSLVDTQYF
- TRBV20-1 CSASRAGPYNEQFF
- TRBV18 CASSPWRGSYEQYF
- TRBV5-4 CASSFGGSNQPQHF
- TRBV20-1 CSASKQLEPLHF
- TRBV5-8 CASSLVGNQPQHF
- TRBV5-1 CASSLRQNNNSPLHF
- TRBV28 CASSLPGRDYGYTF
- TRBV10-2 CASSVGEDAFF